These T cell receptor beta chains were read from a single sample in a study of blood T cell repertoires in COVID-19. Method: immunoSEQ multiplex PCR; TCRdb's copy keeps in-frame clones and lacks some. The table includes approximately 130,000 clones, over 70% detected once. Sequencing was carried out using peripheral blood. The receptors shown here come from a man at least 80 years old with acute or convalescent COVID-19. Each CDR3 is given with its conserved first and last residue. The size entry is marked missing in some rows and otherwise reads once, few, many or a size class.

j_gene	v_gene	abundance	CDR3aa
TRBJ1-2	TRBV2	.	CASSEVDRRSGGYTF
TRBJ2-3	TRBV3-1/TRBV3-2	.	CASSQGLDTQYF
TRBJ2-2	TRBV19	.	CASKTSGVGGELFF
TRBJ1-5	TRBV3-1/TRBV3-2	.	CASSQGSPYSNQPQHF
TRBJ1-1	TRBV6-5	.	CASSAGQGSTEAFF
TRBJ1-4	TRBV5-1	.	CASRAGTPANEKLFF
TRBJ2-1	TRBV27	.	CASTRTGSYNEQFF
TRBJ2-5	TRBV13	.	CASSSAGKAGIGETQYF
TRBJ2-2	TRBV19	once	CASSNLRAGELFF
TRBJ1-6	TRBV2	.	CASSPGQNYNSPLHF
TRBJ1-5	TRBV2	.	CASSGQGGQPQHF
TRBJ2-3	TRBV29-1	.	CSVDRGLSTDTQYF
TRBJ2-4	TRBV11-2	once	CASSLGGTGKNIQYF
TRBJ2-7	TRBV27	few	CASRDRLEQYF
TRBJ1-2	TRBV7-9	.	CASSLGGTKGNYGYTF
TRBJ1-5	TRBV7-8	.	CASSYRQGAVQPQHF
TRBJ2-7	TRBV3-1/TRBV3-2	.	CASSQQGWVTYEQYF
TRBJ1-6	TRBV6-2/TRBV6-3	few	CASSLDRNNSPLHF
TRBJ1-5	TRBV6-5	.	CASSPSRRGAQHF
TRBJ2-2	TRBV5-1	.	CASSYPDRWAATGELFF
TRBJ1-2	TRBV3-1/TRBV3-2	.	CASSQEGGGRITYGYTF
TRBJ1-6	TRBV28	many	CASSFRDSHNSPLHF
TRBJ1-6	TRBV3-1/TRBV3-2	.	CASSAGLQGRSSPLHF
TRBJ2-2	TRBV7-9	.	CASSLVGRGTGELFF
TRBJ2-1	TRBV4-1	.	CASSPILKDLEQFF
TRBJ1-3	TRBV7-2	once	CASKVAGRGNTIYF
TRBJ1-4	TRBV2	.	CAGKQGPANEKLFF
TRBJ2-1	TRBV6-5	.	CASSTTSGGLGEQFF
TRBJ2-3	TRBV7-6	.	CASSFSAGGGTDTQYF
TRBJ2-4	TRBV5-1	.	CASSLAAGGPNIQYF
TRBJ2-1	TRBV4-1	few	CASSHGTSGGYNEQFF
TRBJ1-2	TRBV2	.	CASSGDTNYGYTF
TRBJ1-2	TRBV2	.	CASSNEKRFQSPGKSAYGYTF
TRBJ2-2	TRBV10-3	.	CATGQGSGGELFF
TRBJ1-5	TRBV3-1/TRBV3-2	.	CASSQRVGASDQPQHF
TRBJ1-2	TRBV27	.	CASSQGFRYGYTF
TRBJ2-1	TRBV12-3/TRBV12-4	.	CASSLGRVLPFF
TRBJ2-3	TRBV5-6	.	CASSLEAQGFTDTQYF
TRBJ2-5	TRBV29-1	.	CSVQAGTGGQETQYF
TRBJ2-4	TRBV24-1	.	CATWGGEAKNIQYF
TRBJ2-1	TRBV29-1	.	CSVEDRAGGNEQFF
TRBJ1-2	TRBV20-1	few	CSASGFQGYTF
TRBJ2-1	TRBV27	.	CASSLFGTVHEQFF
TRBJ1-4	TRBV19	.	CASSISGLHSEKLFF
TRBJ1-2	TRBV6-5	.	CASSYSAGNYGYTF
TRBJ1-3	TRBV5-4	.	CAKKTASTFGNTIYF
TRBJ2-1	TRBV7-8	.	CASSSQTQSGYVYEQFF
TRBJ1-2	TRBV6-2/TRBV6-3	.	CASSPQGASNYGYTF
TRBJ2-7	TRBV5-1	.	CASRGGTGRTYEQYF
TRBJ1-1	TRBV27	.	CASSISGTATANTEAFF
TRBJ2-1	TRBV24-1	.	CATTGGSYNEQFF
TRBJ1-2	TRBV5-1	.	CASSLGTATDNYGYTF
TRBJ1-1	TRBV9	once	CASSVKDRGRVTEAFF
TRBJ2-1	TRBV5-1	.	CAPSWEGGGALGSRFF
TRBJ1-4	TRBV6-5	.	CASGAPRGWDEKLFF
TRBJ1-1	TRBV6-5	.	CASSYTYLNTEAFF
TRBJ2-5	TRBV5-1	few	CASSGGTGGYQETQYF
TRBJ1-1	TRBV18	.	CASSSRQGGYTEAFF